This TCR beta chain was sequenced for a study of T cell repertoires in ileal Crohn's disease. Sequenced by immunoSEQ multiplex PCR; TCRdb stores in-frame clones only, minus some. This sample has several hundred clones, with roughly 95% found just once. V shed 6 bases and J shed 2 bases, with 14 bases lying between them. The germline gives CDR1 MNHEY, CDR2 SVGAGI. CDR3 size: 14 residues. Time point in this sample: neoterminal ileum biopsy at postoperative endoscopy, about 6 months after surgery. Patients were adults with ileal or ileocolonic Crohn's disease needing resection. Sequenced material: ileal tissue. This clonotype was obtained from an adult with Crohn's disease. The rearrangement uses TRBV6-5 and TRBJ2-7; TRBD2 is a possible D gene (6 bases). The CDR3 DNA sequence: TGTGCCAGCAGGGAGGGTTCAGCGGCCTACGAGCAGTACTTC. Its protein product is CASREGSAAYEQYF.